The T cell receptor (beta chain) under discussion was sequenced for a study of cytomegalovirus exposure and HLA in healthy donors. Study details: The roughly 130 validation repertoires were reported in a later analysis to have been generated on the same platform as the approximately 700 first-cohort repertoires.

TCRdb's copy holds only in-frame clones and misses some; the assay was immunoSEQ multiplex PCR. The table shows more than 85,000 clones, with approximately 95% occurring only once. CDR1 and CDR2 from the germline V gene are MNHNY and SVGAGI (reference sequence). The V gene lost 0 bases and the J gene lost 7 bases, with 3 bases spanning the gap. The CDR3 is 11 residues long. The sequence was obtained from a woman aged 30 to 39 in good health and CMV-seropositive. The chain couples TRBV6-6 to TRBJ1-1; D call uncertain. Source material: PBMCs. This CDR3 reads CASSYSSEAFF. DNA of the CDR3: TGTGCCAGCAGTTACTCCAGTGAAGCTTTCTTT.